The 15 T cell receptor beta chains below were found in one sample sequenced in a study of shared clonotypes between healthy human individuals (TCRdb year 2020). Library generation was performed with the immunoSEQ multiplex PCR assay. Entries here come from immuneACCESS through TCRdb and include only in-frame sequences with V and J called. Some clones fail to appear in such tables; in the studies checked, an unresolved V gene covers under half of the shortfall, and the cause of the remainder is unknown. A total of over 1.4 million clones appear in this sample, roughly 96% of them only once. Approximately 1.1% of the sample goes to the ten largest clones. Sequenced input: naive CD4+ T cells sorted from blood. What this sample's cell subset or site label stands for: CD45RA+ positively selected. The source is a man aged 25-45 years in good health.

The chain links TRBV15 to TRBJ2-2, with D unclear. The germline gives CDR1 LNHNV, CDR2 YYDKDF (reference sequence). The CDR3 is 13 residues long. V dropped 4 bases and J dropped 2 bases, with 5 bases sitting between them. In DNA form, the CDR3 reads TGTGCCACCAGCAAGGTCAACACCGGGGAGCTGTTTTTT. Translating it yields CATSKVNTGELFF.

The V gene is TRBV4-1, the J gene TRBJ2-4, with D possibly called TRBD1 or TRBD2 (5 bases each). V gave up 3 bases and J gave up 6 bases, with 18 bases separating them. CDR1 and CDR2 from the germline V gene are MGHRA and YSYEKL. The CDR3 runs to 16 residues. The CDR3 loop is CASSHPFEGRGNIQYF. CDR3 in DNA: TGCGCCAGCAGCCACCCTTTTGAGGGACGGGGAAACATTCAGTACTTC.

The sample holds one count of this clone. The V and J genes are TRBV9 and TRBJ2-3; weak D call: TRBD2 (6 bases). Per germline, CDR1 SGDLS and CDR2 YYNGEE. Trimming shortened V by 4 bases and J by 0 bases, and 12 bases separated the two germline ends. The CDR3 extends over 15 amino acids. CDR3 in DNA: TGTGCCAGCAGCTCCCGCGGGGAGAGCACAGATACGCAGTATTTT. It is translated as CASSSRGESTDTQYF.

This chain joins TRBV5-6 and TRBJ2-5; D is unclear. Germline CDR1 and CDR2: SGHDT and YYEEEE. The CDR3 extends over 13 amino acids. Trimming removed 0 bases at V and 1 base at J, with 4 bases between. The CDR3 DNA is TGTGCCAGCAGCTTGGACACCCAAGAGACCCAGTACTTC. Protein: CASSLDTQETQYF.

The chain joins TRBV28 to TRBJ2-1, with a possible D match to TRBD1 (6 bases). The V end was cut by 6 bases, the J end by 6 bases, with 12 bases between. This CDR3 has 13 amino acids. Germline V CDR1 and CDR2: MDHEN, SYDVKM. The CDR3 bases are TGTGCCAGCAGATTACAGGGTCGCAATGAGCAGTTCTTC. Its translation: CASRLQGRNEQFF. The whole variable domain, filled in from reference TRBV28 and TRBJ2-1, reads DVKVTQSSRYLVKRTGEKVFLECVQDMDHENMFWYRQDPGLGLRLIYFSYDVKMKEKGDIPEGYSVSREKKERFSLILESASTNQTSMYLCASRLQGRNEQFFGPGTRLTVL.

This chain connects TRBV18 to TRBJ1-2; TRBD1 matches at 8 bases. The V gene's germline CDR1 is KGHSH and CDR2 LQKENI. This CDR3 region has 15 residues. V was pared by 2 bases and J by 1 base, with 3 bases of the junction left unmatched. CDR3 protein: CASSPTGGNNYGYTF. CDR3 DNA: TGTGCCAGCTCACCAACAGGGGGAAATAACTATGGCTACACCTTC. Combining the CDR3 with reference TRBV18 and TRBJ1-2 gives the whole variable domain NAGVMQNPRHLVRRRGQEARLRCSPMKGHSHVYWYRQLPEEGLKFMVYLQKENIIDESGMPKERFSAEFPKEGPSILRIQQVVRGDSAAYFCASSPTGGNNYGYTFGSGTRLTVV.

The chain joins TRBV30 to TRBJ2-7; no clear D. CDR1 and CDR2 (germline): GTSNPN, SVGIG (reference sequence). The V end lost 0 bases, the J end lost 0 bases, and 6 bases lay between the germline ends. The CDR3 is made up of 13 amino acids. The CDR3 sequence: CAWSVVTSYEQYF. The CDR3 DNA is TGTGCCTGGAGTGTGGTCACCTCCTACGAGCAGTACTTC.

CDR3 coding DNA: TGTGCCAGCAAGGGGCAGGAGGAGACCCAGTACTTC. Its protein product is CASKGQEETQYF. The V and J genes are TRBV5-5 and TRBJ2-5, with D perhaps TRBD1 (5 bases). Germline CDR1 is SGHKS and CDR2 is YYEKEE (reference sequence). The CDR3 is 12 residues long. V lost 6 bases to trimming and J lost 5 bases, with 11 bases between them. Using reference TRBV5-5 and TRBJ2-5 for the parts outside the CDR3, the full variable domain is DAGVTQSPTHLIKTRGQQVTLRCSPISGHKSVSWYQQVLGQGPQFIFQYYEKEERGRGNFPDRFSARQFPNYSSELNVNALLLGDSALYLCASKGQEETQYFGPGTRLLVL.

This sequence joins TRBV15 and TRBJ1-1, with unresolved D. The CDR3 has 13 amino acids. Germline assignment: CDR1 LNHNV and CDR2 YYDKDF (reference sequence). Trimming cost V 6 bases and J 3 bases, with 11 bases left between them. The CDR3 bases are TGTGCCACCAGTCTCCTTATGGACACTGAAGCTTTCTTT. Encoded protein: CATSLLMDTEAFF. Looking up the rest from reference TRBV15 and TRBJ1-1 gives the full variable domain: DAMVIQNPRYQVTQFGKPVTLSCSQTLNHNVMYWYQQKSSQAPKLLFHYYDKDFNNEADTPDNFQSRRPNTSFCFLDIRSPGLGDTAMYLCATSLLMDTEAFFGQGTRLTVV.

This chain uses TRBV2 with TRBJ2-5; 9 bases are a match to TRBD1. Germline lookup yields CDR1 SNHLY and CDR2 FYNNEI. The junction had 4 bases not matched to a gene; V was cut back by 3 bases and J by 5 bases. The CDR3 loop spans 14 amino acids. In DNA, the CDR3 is TGTGCCAGCAGTGAGGACAGGGGTGGCGAGACCCAGTACTTC. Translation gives CASSEDRGGETQYF.

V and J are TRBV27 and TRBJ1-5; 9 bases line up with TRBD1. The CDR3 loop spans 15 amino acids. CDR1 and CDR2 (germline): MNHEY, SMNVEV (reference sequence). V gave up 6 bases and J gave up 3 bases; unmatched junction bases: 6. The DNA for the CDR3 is TGTGCCAGCAGGTCCGACAGGGGGGCCAATCAGCCCCAGCATTTT. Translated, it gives CASRSDRGANQPQHF.

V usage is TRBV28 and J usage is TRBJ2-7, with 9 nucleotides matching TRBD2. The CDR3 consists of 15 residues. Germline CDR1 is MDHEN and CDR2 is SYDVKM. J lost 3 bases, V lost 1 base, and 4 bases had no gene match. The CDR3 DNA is TGTGCCAGCAGTTTATCCGGGACTAGCTACTACGAGCAGTACTTC. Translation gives CASSLSGTSYYEQYF.

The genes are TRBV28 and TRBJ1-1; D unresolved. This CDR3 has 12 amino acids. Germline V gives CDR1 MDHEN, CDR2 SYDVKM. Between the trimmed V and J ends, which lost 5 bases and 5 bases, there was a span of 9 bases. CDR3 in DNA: TGTGCCAGCAGTCCTCGTGGGACTGAAGCTTTCTTT. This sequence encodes CASSPRGTEAFF.

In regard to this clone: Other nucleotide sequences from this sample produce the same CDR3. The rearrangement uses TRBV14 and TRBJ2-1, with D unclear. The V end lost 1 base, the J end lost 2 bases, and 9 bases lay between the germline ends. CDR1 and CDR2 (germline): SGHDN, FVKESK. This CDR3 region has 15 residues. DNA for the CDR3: TGTGCCAGCAGCCAAGTGGGCGGTCCCTACAATGAGCAGTTCTTC. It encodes CASSQVGGPYNEQFF. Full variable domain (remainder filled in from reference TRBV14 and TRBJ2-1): EAGVTQFPSHSVIEKGQTVTLRCDPISGHDNLYWYRRVMGKEIKFLLHFVKESKQDESGMPNNRFLAERTGGTYSTLKVQPAELEDSGVYFCASSQVGGPYNEQFFGPGTRLTVL.

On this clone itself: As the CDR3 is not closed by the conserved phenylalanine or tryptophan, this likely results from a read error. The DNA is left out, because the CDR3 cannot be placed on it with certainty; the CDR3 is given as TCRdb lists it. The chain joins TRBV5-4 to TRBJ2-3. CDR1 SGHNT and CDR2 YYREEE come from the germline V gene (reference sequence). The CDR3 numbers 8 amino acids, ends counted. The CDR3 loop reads CASSLGPL.